This T cell receptor (beta chain) was sequenced during a study of T cell clones after liver transplantation. For this clone: The antigen remains unidentified.

Repertoires were generated with immunoSEQ multiplex PCR, while TCRdb's copy carries only in-frame clones and drops some. The table records about 16,000 clones, around 80% of them present only once. Germline CDR1 is MRHNA and CDR2 is SNTAGT. CDR3 length: 20 residues. V dropped 3 bases and J dropped 3; count of bases not matched to a gene: 14. Sorting of unstimulated PBMCs yielded separate CD3+CD4+ and CD3+CD8+ fractions. Findings and caveats of the study: Donor-reactive sequences fell more than third party-reactive ones, suggesting partial deletion.

Here the sequenced sample was CD8+ T cells from blood, taken around 50 months after liver transplant. The receptor was derived from a human patient who received a liver transplant. Some T cells may be graft donor cells. The rearrangement links TRBV6-4 to TRBJ1-4, with 12 bases aligning to TRBD1. The chain's CDR3 is CASSDSRDRGRGRPNEKLFF. CDR3 bases: TGTGCCAGCAGTGATTCCCGGGACAGGGGGCGAGGTCGACCTAATGAAAAACTGTTTTTT.